This entry lists 30 T cell receptor beta chains sequenced from one sample in a study of OX40 agonist ivuxolimab in advanced cancers. Clones were sequenced by immunoSEQ multiplex PCR, and TCRdb holds only the in-frame ones, with some missing. Here the sample spans 60,000 to 80,000 clones, 89% being singletons. The specimen was CD4+ or CD8+ T cells sorted from blood, collected in a trial of the OX40 agonist ivuxolimab. These TCRs come from an adult with an advanced solid tumor such as melanoma, head and neck, liver or kidney cancer.

This clone has only one observation. CDR3 bases: TGTGCCAGCAGCTTAGTAAGGGGGGGTGCTGGCTACACCTTC. Its translation: CASSLVRGGAGYTF. The chain joins TRBV7-2 to TRBJ1-2; D perhaps matches TRBD1 (6 bases). Looked up from germline, CDR1 is SGHTA and CDR2 is FQGNSA. CDR3 size: 14 residues. Trimming removed 1 base at V and 7 bases at J, with 13 bases between.

This chain uses TRBV6-1 with TRBJ1-2; maybe TRBD1 (6 bases). CDR1 and CDR2 from the germline V gene are MNHNS and SASEGT. V lost 4 bases, J lost 2 bases, and 8 bases lay in between. There are 13 residues in the CDR3. The CDR3 nucleotides read TGTGCCAGCAGTGGTACAGGGAACTATGGCTACACCTTC. It yields the protein CASSGTGNYGYTF.

This clone was picked up one time. V and J are TRBV14 and TRBJ1-1; D may be TRBD1 (6 bases). Germline V gene sequence: CDR1 SGHDN, CDR2 FVKESK. V was trimmed by 3 bases and J by 2 bases, leaving 13 bases between them. This CDR3 is 15 amino acids long. The CDR3 sequence: CASSHPTGVNTEAFF. The CDR3 coding sequence is TGTGCCAGCAGCCACCCGACAGGAGTTAACACTGAAGCTTTCTTT.

This clone occurred once. The rearrangement uses TRBV28 and TRBJ1-3; D gene unclear. CDR1 is MDHEN and CDR2 is SYDVKM in the germline V gene. This CDR3 has 13 residues. Trimming cost V 5 bases and J 4 bases, with 9 bases left between them. Here the CDR3 DNA reads TGTGCCAGCAGTAGAACCCTAGGAAACACCATATATTTT. The encoded protein is CASSRTLGNTIYF.

The V and J genes are TRBV27 and TRBJ1-5; 7 bases are shared with TRBD1. The V segment lost 2 bases and the J segment 5 bases; nucleotides outside the gene matches: 0. The CDR3 loop spans 13 amino acids. The germline CDR1 and CDR2 sequences are MNHEY and SMNVEV (reference sequence). The CDR3 DNA follows: TGTGCCAGCAGTTTACAGGGGGATCAGCCCCAGCATTTT. Translated, it gives CASSLQGDQPQHF.

This chain links TRBV7-9 with TRBJ2-7; weak D call: TRBD1 (6 bases). The CDR3 has 13 residues. V lost 2 bases and J lost 3, with 8 bases in between. Looked up from germline, CDR1 is SEHNR and CDR2 is FQNEAQ (reference sequence). CDR3 DNA: TGTGCCAGCAGCTTAATACAGGGCTACGAGCAGTACTTC. It codes for CASSLIQGYEQYF.

The sample holds a few counts of this clone. The chain links TRBV29-1 to TRBJ1-1, with 8 bases that match TRBD1. This CDR3 comprises 11 residues. Germline-derived CDR1 and CDR2 are SQVTM and ANQGSEA. V gave up 5 bases and J gave up 8 bases; unmatched junction bases: 4. DNA of the CDR3: TGCAGCGTTTTCAGGACAGGGGAAGCTTTCTTT. It yields the protein CSVFRTGEAFF.

The chain uses TRBV6-1 and TRBJ1-5; D remains unclear. The V and J ends lost 7 bases and 0 bases respectively, with 13 bases between them. The germline V gene has CDR1 MNHNS and CDR2 SASEGT. The length of the CDR3 is 15 residues. CDR3 bases: TGTGCCAGCACTACAACAGTTATTAGCAATCAGCCCCAGCATTTT. Its protein product is CASTTTVISNQPQHF.

The chain has TRBV27 and TRBJ2-7; D is undetermined. Trimming removed 3 bases from V and 6 bases from J, with 3 bases in between. This CDR3 region has 10 residues. Germline V gene lookup returns CDR1 MNHEY and CDR2 SMNVEV (reference sequence). The CDR3: CASSFPEQYF. As DNA, the CDR3 is TGTGCCAGCAGTTTCCCCGAGCAGTACTTC.

The chain couples TRBV6-5 to TRBJ2-1; D is possibly TRBD1 or TRBD2 (5 bases each). Deletions cut 6 bases from V and 3 bases from J, with 12 bases between. The CDR3 consists of 14 residues. Germline assignment: CDR1 MNHEY and CDR2 SVGAGI. The CDR3 nucleotides are TGTGCCAGCAGGGTTGGGGGTCGCTACAATGAGCAGTTCTTC. Translating gives CASRVGGRYNEQFF.

The sample holds a few counts of this clone. This chain connects TRBV2 to TRBJ1-6; 11 bases are a match to TRBD1. The CDR3 has 13 residues. The J segment lost 7 bases and the V segment lost 11 bases, leaving 4 bases of the junction unmatched. Germline values: CDR1 SNHLY, CDR2 FYNNEI. Here the CDR3 DNA reads TGTGCCGGACAGGGGGCGGGAAATTCACCCCTCCACTTT. It translates to CAGQGAGNSPLHF.

This chain links TRBV7-9 with TRBJ2-2; the match to TRBD2 covers 11 bases. The CDR3 loop spans 16 amino acids. CDR1 and CDR2 from the germline V gene are SEHNR and FQNEAQ (reference sequence). Losses at the gene ends were 6 bases for V and 6 bases for J; bases not matched to a gene: 9. CDR3 region: CASRSTGTSGAGELFF. The CDR3 region has the DNA TGTGCCAGCAGATCGACCGGGACTAGCGGCGCCGGGGAGCTGTTTTTT.

The chain carries TRBV6-6 and TRBJ1-6; no clear D gene. The CDR3 covers 14 residues. The V end lost 5 bases, the J end lost 0 bases, and 5 bases lay between the germline ends. The germline gives CDR1 MNHNY, CDR2 SVGAGI (reference sequence). This CDR3 is CASSTSSYNSPLHF. The CDR3 region has the DNA TGTGCCAGCAGTACAAGCTCCTATAATTCACCCCTCCACTTT.

The V and J genes are TRBV5-4 and TRBJ1-1; the D is unclear. Germline values: CDR1 SGHNT, CDR2 YYREEE (reference sequence). Trimming removed 0 bases from V and 1 base from J, with 10 bases in between. CDR3 length: 15 amino acids. The CDR3 DNA is TGTGCCAGCAGCTTGGGCGGGCAAACGAACACTGAAGCTTTCTTT. Translation gives CASSLGGQTNTEAFF.

The chain combines TRBV5-1 with TRBJ2-7, with a weak D call TRBD1 (6 bases). CDR1 and CDR2 (germline): SGHRS, YFSETQ. Trimming cost V 7 bases and J 5 bases, with 13 bases left between them. The CDR3 has 12 amino acids. CDR3 protein: CASPDSAHEQYF. The DNA of the CDR3 is TGCGCCAGCCCGGACAGTGCGCACGAGCAGTACTTC.

The chain couples TRBV6-6 to TRBJ2-7, with 7 bases matching TRBD1. The V and J ends lost 10 bases and 2 bases, in that order; junction bases with no gene match: 8. The CDR3 runs to 13 residues. Germline V CDR1 and CDR2: MNHNY, SVGAGI (reference sequence). The CDR3 spells CANWGTDTYEQYF. DNA of the CDR3: TGTGCCAACTGGGGGACAGATACCTACGAGCAGTACTTC.

This chain links TRBV19 with TRBJ2-1, with D possibly TRBD2 on 5 matching bases. V was clipped by 7 bases and J by 4 bases, with 20 bases between them. CDR1 and CDR2 from the germline V gene are LNHDA and SQIVND (reference sequence). This CDR3 contains 16 residues. Here the CDR3 DNA reads TGTGCCAGTACGAGGGCAGGCCTTAGAGCGTACAATGAGCAGTTCTTC. Translated, it gives CASTRAGLRAYNEQFF. Based on the CDR3 plus reference TRBV19 and TRBJ2-1, the full variable domain is DGGITQSPKYLFRKEGQNVTLSCEQNLNHDAMYWYRQDPGQGLRLIYYSQIVNDFQKGDIAEGYSVSREKKESFPLTVTSAQKNPTAFYLCASTRAGLRAYNEQFFGPGTRLTVL.

The chain links TRBV5-8 to TRBJ2-7; D not certain. V was pared by 6 bases and J by 6 bases, with 13 bases between. Germline V gives CDR1 SGHTS, CDR2 YDEGEE. CDR3 size: 12 residues. This CDR3 reads CASTPGLFEQYF. For the CDR3, the DNA is TGTGCCAGCACCCCCGGCTTATTCGAGCAGTACTTC.

This clone was recorded only once. CDR3 region: CASSLELRYNEQFF. In DNA form, the CDR3 reads TGTGCCAGCAGCTTAGAGTTGCGGTACAATGAGCAGTTCTTC. The chain is built from TRBV7-6 and TRBJ2-1; no firm D call. This CDR3 region has 14 residues. CDR1 and CDR2 (germline): SGHVS, FNYEAQ. The V end was cut by 1 base, the J end by 4 bases, with 8 bases between.

This clone appeared many times. The chain has TRBV19 and TRBJ2-7; D might be TRBD1 (5 bases). From germline, CDR1 is LNHDA and CDR2 SQIVND (reference sequence). The length of the CDR3 is 14 residues. Trimming cost V 6 bases and J 0 bases, with 12 bases left between them. The CDR3 nucleotides are TGTGCCAGTAGCAGCCGACAGTCCTCCTACGAGCAGTACTTC. Its protein product is CASSSRQSSYEQYF.

This chain connects TRBV4-1 to TRBJ1-6; 8 bases fit TRBD1. CDR1 MGHRA and CDR2 YSYEKL come from the germline V gene. V was clipped by 3 bases and J by 11 bases; unmatched bases: 9. The CDR3 sequence is 15 residues long. CDR3 region: CASSHPDRDGTPLHF. CDR3 DNA: TGCGCCAGCAGCCACCCGGACAGGGACGGGACACCCCTCCACTTT.

The chain couples TRBV7-2 to TRBJ2-1, with 10 bases identical to TRBD2. CDR1 SGHTA and CDR2 FQGNSA come from the germline V gene. The CDR3 runs 15 residues. With V trimmed by 5 bases and J by 6 bases, 7 bases remained unmatched. The CDR3 loop reads CASSTQRGGLNEQFF. DNA for the CDR3: TGTGCCAGCAGCACCCAGCGGGGGGGCCTCAATGAGCAGTTCTTC.

This clone has a single count. V and J are TRBV13 and TRBJ2-1; TRBD2 matches at 14 bases. CDR1 is PRHDT, CDR2 FYEKMQ, per germline (reference sequence). The V and J ends lost 4 bases and 2 bases, in that order; junction bases with no gene match: 7. The CDR3 is 18 amino acids. The CDR3: CASSSRLAGGRAYNEQFF. CDR3 DNA sequence: TGTGCCAGCAGCTCCCGACTAGCGGGAGGGCGTGCCTACAATGAGCAGTTCTTC.

V is TRBV5-4 and J is TRBJ2-3, with D perhaps given as TRBD1 or TRBD2 (5 bases each). The germline gives CDR1 SGHNT, CDR2 YYREEE (reference sequence). The CDR3 is made up of 17 amino acids. V dropped 0 bases and J dropped 0 bases, with 14 bases sitting between them. CDR3 nucleotides: TGTGCCAGCAGCTTGGGGAGGCTCAGGGATAGCACAGATACGCAGTATTTT. Its protein is CASSLGRLRDSTDTQYF.

This chain connects TRBV5-4 to TRBJ1-4, with TRBD1 matching over 8 bases. CDR3 length equals 15 residues. CDR1 is SGHNT and CDR2 is YYREEE in the germline V gene (reference sequence). The junction had 5 bases not matched to a gene; V was cut back by 2 bases and J by 5 bases. The CDR3 region has the DNA TGTGCCAGCAGCTTCGGACAGGGTCGCAATGAAAAACTGTTTTTT. It encodes CASSFGQGRNEKLFF.

V is TRBV5-8 and J is TRBJ2-3; D ambiguous. This CDR3 spans 14 amino acids. The V gene's germline CDR1 is SGHTS and CDR2 YDEGEE. Trimming left V 1 base short and J 2 bases short, with 8 bases between. Here the CDR3 reads CASSLSRFTDTQYF. CDR3 DNA sequence: TGTGCCAGCAGCTTGTCCCGTTTCACAGATACGCAGTATTTT.

The chain joins TRBV9 to TRBJ1-2; the D is unclear. Between the trimmed V and J ends, which lost 0 bases and 4 bases, there was a span of 7 bases. The CDR3 spans 13 residues. CDR1 and CDR2 (germline): SGDLS, YYNGEE. CDR3 DNA: TGTGCCAGCAGCGTAGGCCAAGCCTATGGCTACACCTTC. Translating gives CASSVGQAYGYTF.

The chain joins TRBV19 to TRBJ2-5; no definite D call. There are 12 residues in the CDR3. Looked up from germline, CDR1 is LNHDA and CDR2 is SQIVND (reference sequence). V lost 1 base to trimming and J lost 5 bases, with 5 bases between them. CDR3 residues: CASSIGRETQYF. CDR3 DNA: TGTGCCAGTAGTATAGGGCGGGAGACCCAGTACTTC.

The V and J genes are TRBV25-1 and TRBJ2-5; TRBD2 matches at 9 bases. This CDR3 has 15 residues. V was pared by 5 bases and J by 4 bases, with 8 bases of the junction left unmatched. Per germline, CDR1 MGHDK and CDR2 SYGVNS. CDR3 bases: TGTGCCAGCAGTCGAACGGGAGCGGGAGGAGAGACCCAGTACTTC. Translation gives CASSRTGAGGETQYF.

The gene calls are TRBV2 and TRBJ2-7; D gene uncertain. Germline V lookup: CDR1 SNHLY, CDR2 FYNNEI. The germline V and J ends were trimmed by 9 bases and 0 bases, with 9 bases remaining between them. This CDR3 contains 12 residues. The DNA of the CDR3 is TGTGCCAGTGACCGGCACTCCTACGAGCAGTACTTC. Translated, it gives CASDRHSYEQYF.